This T cell receptor beta chain was found in a study of blood T cell repertoires in COVID-19 (TCRdb year 2020). Regarding the complete study: The collaborator samples originated in the United States, Italy and Spain and spanned the acute and convalescent phases of COVID-19. A de-identified subject ID, COVID-19 status, age in years and sex were almost always included in the sample metadata. Deeply sampled blood TCRbeta repertoires from subjects exposed to, actively infected with, or recovered from COVID-19 were included in the dataset. Where available, HLA class I and class II types were obtained from metadata supplied by the sample provider rather than from assay-based typing. The material from the prospective study consisted of cDNA or gDNA derived from T cells, B-cell-depleted T cells, or PBMCs. The repertoires were released in a freely available public database meant as a resource for research on the immune response to SARS-CoV-2. Samples came from the ongoing ImmuneRACE study (first 160 participants) plus 1,254 subjects from 6 global collaborators. The paper's findings and limits, for the study overall: Clinical and demographic metadata were provided uncurated, with the amount varying by source and participant.

TCRbeta CDR3 regions were amplified from genomic DNA by means of the immunoSEQ Assay, a bias-controlled multiplex PCR. From the authors' description of their analysis: Within the assay, amplification of reference gene primers was used to estimate how many nucleated cells each sample contained. Sequence reads were collapsed and filtered to measure the absolute abundance of every unique TCRbeta CDR3 rearrangement. For each sample, productive Simpson clonality was calculated by taking the square root of Simpson's diversity index across productive rearrangements. As stored in TCRdb, this immuneACCESS dataset retains in-frame rearrangements with V and J assigned. A fraction of the clones does not appear; measured against another copy, unresolved V genes explain less than half of the discrepancy, and the remainder lacks a known reason. V, J and clone size are those of that table, while D and trimming were read from the DNA. Here the sample has about 50,000 clones; 90% occur a single time. The top ten hold about 6% of the sample.

CDR1 and CDR2 were assigned from the germline V gene as SGHTA and FQGNSA. Its CDR3 holds 13 amino acids, cysteine through phenylalanine. Only the CDR3 portion is preserved as DNA: 39 bases, with reading frame beginning at the first base. V is reduced by 5 bases and J by 4 bases, leaving a spacing of 9 bases between them. A word on this clone: Its antigen is currently not known. No base-level quality is on record; no much larger clone is a single base apart.

Collaborating institutions collected whole blood in K2EDTA tubes following their own protocols. For TCRbeta analysis, collaborators shipped samples as frozen whole blood, isolated PBMCs, or DNA extracted from either of those sample types. This receptor chain uses TRBV7-2 and TRBJ2-1; the D gene assignment is ambiguous. The sequence came from a man aged 35-49 years with acute or convalescent COVID-19. Sequencing was carried out using peripheral blood. The DNA sequence reads TGTGCCAGCAGCGCAAGTAGATACAATGAGCAGTTCTTC. Translated, it gives CASSASRYNEQFF.